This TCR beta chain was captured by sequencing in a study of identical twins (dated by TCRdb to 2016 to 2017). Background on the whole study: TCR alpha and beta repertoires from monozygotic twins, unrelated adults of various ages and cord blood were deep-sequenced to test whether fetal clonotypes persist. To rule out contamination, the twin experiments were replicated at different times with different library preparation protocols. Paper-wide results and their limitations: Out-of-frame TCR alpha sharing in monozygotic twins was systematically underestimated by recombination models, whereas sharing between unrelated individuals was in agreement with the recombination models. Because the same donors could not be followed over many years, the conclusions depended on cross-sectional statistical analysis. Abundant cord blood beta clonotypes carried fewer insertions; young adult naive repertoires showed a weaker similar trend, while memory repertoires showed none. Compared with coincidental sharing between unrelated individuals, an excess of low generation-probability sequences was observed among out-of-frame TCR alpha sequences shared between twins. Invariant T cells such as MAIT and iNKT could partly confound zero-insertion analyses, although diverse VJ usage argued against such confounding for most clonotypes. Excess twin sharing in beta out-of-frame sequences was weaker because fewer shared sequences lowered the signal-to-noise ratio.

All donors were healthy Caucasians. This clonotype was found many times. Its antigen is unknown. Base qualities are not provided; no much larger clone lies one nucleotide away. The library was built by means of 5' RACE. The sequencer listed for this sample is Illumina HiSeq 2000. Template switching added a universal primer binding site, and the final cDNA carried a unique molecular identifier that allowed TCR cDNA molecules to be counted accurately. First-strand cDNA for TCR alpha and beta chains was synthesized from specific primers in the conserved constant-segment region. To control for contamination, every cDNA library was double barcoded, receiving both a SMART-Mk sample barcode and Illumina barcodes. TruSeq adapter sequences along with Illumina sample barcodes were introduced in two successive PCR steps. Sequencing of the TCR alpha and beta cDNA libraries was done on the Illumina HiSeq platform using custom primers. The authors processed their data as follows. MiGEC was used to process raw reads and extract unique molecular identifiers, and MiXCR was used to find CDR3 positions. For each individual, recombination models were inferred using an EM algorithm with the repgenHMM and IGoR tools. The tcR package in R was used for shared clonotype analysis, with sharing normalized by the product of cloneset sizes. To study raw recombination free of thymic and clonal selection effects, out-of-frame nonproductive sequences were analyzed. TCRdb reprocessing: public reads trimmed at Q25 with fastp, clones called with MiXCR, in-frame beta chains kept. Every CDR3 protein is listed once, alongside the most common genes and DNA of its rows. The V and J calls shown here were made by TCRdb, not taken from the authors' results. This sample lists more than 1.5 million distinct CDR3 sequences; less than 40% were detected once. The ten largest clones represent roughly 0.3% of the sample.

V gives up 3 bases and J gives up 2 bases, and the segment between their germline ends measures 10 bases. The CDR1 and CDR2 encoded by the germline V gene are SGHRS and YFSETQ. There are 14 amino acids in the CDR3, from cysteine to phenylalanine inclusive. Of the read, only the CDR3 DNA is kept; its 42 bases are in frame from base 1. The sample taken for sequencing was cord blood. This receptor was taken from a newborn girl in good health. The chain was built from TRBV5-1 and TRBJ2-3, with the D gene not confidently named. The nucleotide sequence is TGCGCCAGCAGCTCACCGATCCTCACAGATACGCAGTATTTT. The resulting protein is CASSSPILTDTQYF.